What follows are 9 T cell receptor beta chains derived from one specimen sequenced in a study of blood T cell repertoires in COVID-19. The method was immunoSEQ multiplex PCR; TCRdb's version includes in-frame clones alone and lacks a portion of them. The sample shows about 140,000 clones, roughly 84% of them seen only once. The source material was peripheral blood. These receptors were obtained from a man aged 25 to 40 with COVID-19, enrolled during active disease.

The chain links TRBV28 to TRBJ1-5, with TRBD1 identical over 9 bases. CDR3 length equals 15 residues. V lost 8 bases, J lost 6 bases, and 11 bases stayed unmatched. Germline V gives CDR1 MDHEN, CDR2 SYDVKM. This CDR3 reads CASGAGTGLSQPQHF. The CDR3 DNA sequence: TGTGCCAGCGGAGCCGGGACAGGGTTGAGTCAGCCCCAGCATTTT.

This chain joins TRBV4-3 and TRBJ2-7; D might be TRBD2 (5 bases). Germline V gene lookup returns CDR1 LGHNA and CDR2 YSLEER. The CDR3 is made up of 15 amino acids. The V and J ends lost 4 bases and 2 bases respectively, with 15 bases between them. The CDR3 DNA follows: TGCGCCAGCAGCCCCGGGCAGACTACGACCTACGAGCAGTACTTC. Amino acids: CASSPGQTTTYEQYF.

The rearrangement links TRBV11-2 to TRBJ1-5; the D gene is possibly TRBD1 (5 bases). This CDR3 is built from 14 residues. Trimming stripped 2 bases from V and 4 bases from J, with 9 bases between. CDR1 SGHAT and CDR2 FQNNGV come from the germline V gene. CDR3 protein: CASSLSDKNQPQHF. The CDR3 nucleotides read TGTGCCAGCAGCTTATCGGACAAAAATCAGCCCCAGCATTTT.

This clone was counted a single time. The CDR3 region is CASSPRLAGGQETQYF. The CDR3 DNA sequence: TGTGCCAGCAGCCCTCGACTAGCGGGAGGCCAAGAGACCCAGTACTTC. The rearrangement joins TRBV9 to TRBJ2-5; 13 positions match TRBD2. This CDR3 comprises 16 residues. Germline V gene lookup returns CDR1 SGDLS and CDR2 YYNGEE. With V trimmed by 4 bases and J by 1 base, 4 bases remained unmatched.

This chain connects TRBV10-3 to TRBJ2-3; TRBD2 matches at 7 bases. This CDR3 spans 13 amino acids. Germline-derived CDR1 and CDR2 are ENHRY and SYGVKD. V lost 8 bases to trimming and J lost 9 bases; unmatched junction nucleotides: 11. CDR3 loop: CAIGLGGRDTQYF. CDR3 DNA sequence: TGTGCCATCGGGCTAGGCGGGAGAGACACGCAGTATTTT.

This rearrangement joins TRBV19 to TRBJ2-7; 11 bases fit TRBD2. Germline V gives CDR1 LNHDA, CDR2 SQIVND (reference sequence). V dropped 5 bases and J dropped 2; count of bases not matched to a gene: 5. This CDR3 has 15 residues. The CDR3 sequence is CASSPGLAGPYEQYF. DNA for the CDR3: TGTGCCAGTAGTCCAGGACTAGCGGGTCCCTACGAGCAGTACTTC. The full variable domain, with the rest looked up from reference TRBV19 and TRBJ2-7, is DGGITQSPKYLFRKEGQNVTLSCEQNLNHDAMYWYRQDPGQGLRLIYYSQIVNDFQKGDIAEGYSVSREKKESFPLTVTSAQKNPTAFYLCASSPGLAGPYEQYFGPGTRLTVT.

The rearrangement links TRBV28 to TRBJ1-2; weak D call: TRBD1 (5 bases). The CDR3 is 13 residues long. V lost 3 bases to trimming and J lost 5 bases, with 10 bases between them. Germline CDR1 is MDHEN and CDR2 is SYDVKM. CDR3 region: CASSFRQRYGYTF. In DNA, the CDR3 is TGTGCCAGCAGTTTTCGACAGAGATATGGCTACACCTTC.

The CDR3 nucleotides are TGTGCCAGCAGGGCGGCCGATTACTACGAGCAGTACTTC. Its protein product is CASRAADYYEQYF. The chain recombines TRBV28 with TRBJ2-7; no clear D gene. Trimming removed 6 bases from V and 3 bases from J, with 12 bases in between. Looked up from germline, CDR1 is MDHEN and CDR2 is SYDVKM. This CDR3 region has 13 residues.

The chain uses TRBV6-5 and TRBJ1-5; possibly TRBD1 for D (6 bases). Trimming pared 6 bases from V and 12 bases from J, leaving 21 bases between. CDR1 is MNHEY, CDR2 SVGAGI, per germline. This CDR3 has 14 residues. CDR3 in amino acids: CASSVTKQGLGQHF. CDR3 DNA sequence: TGTGCCAGCAGCGTAACAAAACAGGGATTGGGCCAGCATTTT.